A single sample is the source of the 3 T cell receptor beta chains below, sequenced in a study of tumor and adjacent non-tumor tissue in lung cancer. The template was RNA from unsorted bulk tissue. The normal lung tissue was taken more than 3 cm from the tumor edge. TCRbeta libraries were built with three rounds of nested PCR, modified from ARM-PCR. A single record per CDR3 protein comes from TCRdb applying MiXCR to the multiplex PCR reads. The sample has roughly 75,000 distinct CDR3 sequences; 55% to 70% are singletons. The sample taken for sequencing was distant non-tumor lung tissue. Every receptor here comes from a woman in her 50s with non-small cell lung cancer.

This clonotype was seen ten or more times. J is TRBJ2-1 and V is TRBV28; D is unclear. This CDR3 is built from 15 residues. Looked up from germline, CDR1 is MDHEN and CDR2 is SYDVKM. V was clipped by 7 bases and J by 0 bases, with 13 bases between them. The CDR3 sequence: CASTVDPGSYNEQFF. CDR3 coding DNA: TGTGCCAGCACCGTTGACCCGGGCTCCTACAATGAGCAGTTCTTC.

A word on this clonotype: A much larger clone differs from this one at a single base, so this may be a read error. V usage is TRBV12-3 or TRBV12-4 and J usage is TRBJ2-3; D tentatively reads TRBD1 or TRBD2 (5 bases each). V lost 6 bases and J 0 bases, leaving 16 bases between the germline ends. The CDR3 spans 16 residues. CDR3 region: CASSPYRDQSTDTQYF. The DNA of the CDR3 is TGTGCCAGCAGCCCGTACCGGGACCAAAGCACAGATACGCAGTATTTT.

This clonotype was detected a few times. This may stem from a read error, because a much larger clone lies one nucleotide away. The CDR3 sequence: CTSTETLAGYNEQFF. The CDR3 DNA is TGTACCAGCACCGAAACCCTAGCGGGGTACAATGAGCAGTTCTTC. This chain uses TRBV12-3 or TRBV12-4 with TRBJ2-1; TRBD2 matches 9 bases. The CDR3 has 15 amino acids.